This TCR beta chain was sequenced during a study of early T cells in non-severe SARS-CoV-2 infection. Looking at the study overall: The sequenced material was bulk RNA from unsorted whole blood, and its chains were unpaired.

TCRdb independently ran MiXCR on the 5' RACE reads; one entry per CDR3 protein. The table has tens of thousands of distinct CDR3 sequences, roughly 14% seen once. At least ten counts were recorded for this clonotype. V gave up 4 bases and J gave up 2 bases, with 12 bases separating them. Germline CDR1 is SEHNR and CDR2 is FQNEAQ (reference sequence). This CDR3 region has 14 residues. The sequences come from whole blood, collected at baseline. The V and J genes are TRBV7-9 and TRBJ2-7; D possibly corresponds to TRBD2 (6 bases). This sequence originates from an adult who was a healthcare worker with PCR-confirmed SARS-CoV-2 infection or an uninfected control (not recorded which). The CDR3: CASSSTTRAYEQYF. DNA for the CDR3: TGTGCCAGCAGCTCCACGACTAGAGCCTACGAGCAGTACTTC.